The clone carrying this T cell receptor (beta chain) was observed a few times. Its specificity is not known. The data derive from a study of post-analysis software for immune sequencing data. CDR3 size: 16 residues. Germline-derived CDR1 and CDR2 are DFQATT and SNEGSKA (reference sequence). Trimming pared 1 base from V and 6 bases from J, leaving 21 bases between. Tagging with unique molecular identifiers was a feature of the TCR beta cDNA libraries. Each CDR3 protein is one row after TCRdb ran MiXCR on the PCR reads. The data hold roughly 800,000 distinct CDR3 sequences, with about 32% observed a single time. Study-wide findings and caveats: TRBV5-6, TRBV5-1 and TRBV20-1 belonged to a set of a handful of TRBV segments that were more frequent in patients than controls.

This chain joins TRBV20-1 and TRBJ1-1; D call uncertain. This TCR derives from a girl under 18 with multiple sclerosis. Input material: blood. The CDR3 is CSARALPRGSSPEAFF. The DNA for the CDR3 is TGCAGTGCTAGAGCCCTACCCCGGGGTTCGAGTCCTGAAGCTTTCTTT.